These 30 T cell receptor beta chains were all obtained from the same sample, sequenced in a study of T cell responses to AZD1222 COVID-19 vaccine. Sequencing used immunoSEQ multiplex PCR; TCRdb keeps in-frame clones, though not all of them. The table lists over 100,000 clones, 86% of them singletons, with about 12% in the top ten. Specimen: peripheral blood, collected on day 0 of AZD1222 vaccination. The source is an adult in good health.

V and J are TRBV27 and TRBJ2-2; no firm D call. In germline, CDR1 is MNHEY, CDR2 SMNVEV (reference sequence). The V end was cut by 3 bases, the J end by 5 bases, with 1 base between. The CDR3 length is 11 residues. This chain's CDR3 is CASSLTGELFF. CDR3 in DNA: TGTGCCAGCAGTTTGACCGGGGAGCTGTTTTTT.

The CDR3 sequence: CASSLARGGENEQFF. CDR3 sequence (DNA): TGCGCCAGCAGCTTGGCCCGCGGGGGTGAGAATGAGCAGTTCTTC. This rearrangement joins TRBV5-1 to TRBJ2-1, with 7 bases that match TRBD2. The V gene's germline CDR1 is SGHRS and CDR2 YFSETQ. This CDR3 is 15 amino acids long. V was pared by 0 bases and J by 7 bases, with 7 bases of the junction left unmatched.

This CDR3 reads CASSRGQIQPQHF. The CDR3, as DNA: TGTGCCAGCAGCCGGGGACAGATTCAGCCCCAGCATTTT. The chain carries TRBV3-1 (or the pseudogene TRBV3-2) and TRBJ1-5, with TRBD1 matching over 7 bases. J was trimmed by 6 bases and V by 4 bases; bases with no gene match: 3. Germline CDR1 is LGHDT and CDR2 is YNNKEL (reference sequence). This CDR3 is 13 amino acids long.

The chain recombines TRBV2 with TRBJ2-5, with 11 bases identical to TRBD2. With 3 bases clipped from V and 4 bases from J, the junction kept 10 bases outside the gene matches. This CDR3 comprises 17 residues. Per germline, CDR1 SNHLY and CDR2 FYNNEI. The CDR3 bases are TGTGCCAGCAGTGACTCTAGCGGGGGGATCAGGTCAGAGACCCAGTACTTC. This translates into CASSDSSGGIRSETQYF.

This clone is a singleton in its sample. The chain has TRBV6-5 and TRBJ1-6; D call uncertain. V lost 1 base to trimming and J lost 5 bases, with 9 bases between them. Germline CDR1 is MNHEY and CDR2 is SVGAGI. The CDR3 runs to 15 residues. This CDR3 reads CASSYFTPNNSPLHF. The CDR3 DNA is TGTGCCAGCAGTTACTTTACGCCAAATAATTCACCCCTCCACTTT.

The V and J genes are TRBV28 and TRBJ2-5; D perhaps matches TRBD1 (6 bases). The length of the CDR3 is 15 residues. V lost 4 bases to trimming and J lost 2 bases, with 14 bases between them. Looked up from germline, CDR1 is MDHEN and CDR2 is SYDVKM. The CDR3: CASSSRQVVQETQYF. The CDR3 coding sequence is TGTGCCAGCAGTTCTCGACAGGTGGTACAAGAGACCCAGTACTTC.

This chain connects TRBV7-8 to TRBJ1-6; TRBD1 might be the D (5 bases). The CDR3 sequence is 15 residues long. Trimming shortened V by 5 bases and J by 6 bases, and 14 bases separated the two germline ends. Germline CDR1 and CDR2: SGHVS and FQNEAQ. CDR3 sequence (DNA): TGTGCCAGCAGCCAGGGACGCTCTCCTAATTCACCCCTCCACTTT. As protein: CASSQGRSPNSPLHF.

This chain connects TRBV5-8 to TRBJ1-5, with D unclear. Germline lookup yields CDR1 SGHTS and CDR2 YDEGEE. The CDR3 extends over 15 amino acids. The V end was cut by 3 bases, the J end by 0 bases, with 10 bases between. CDR3: CASSSFRYSNQPQHF. In nucleotides, the CDR3 is TGTGCCAGCAGCTCGTTTAGATATAGCAATCAGCCCCAGCATTTT.

The chain is built from TRBV28 and TRBJ1-5; D is unclear. The CDR3 has 14 amino acids. V was pared by 0 bases and J by 2 bases, with 5 bases between. Germline V CDR1 and CDR2: MDHEN, SYDVKM. Written as DNA, the CDR3 is TGTGCCAGCAGTTTATGGGGTGGCAATCAGCCCCAGCATTTT. The encoded protein is CASSLWGGNQPQHF.

The CDR3 DNA follows: TGTGCCAGCAGACAGAGCCTCCAAGAGACCCAGTACTTC. It codes for CASRQSLQETQYF. V is TRBV6-5 and J is TRBJ2-5; D is undetermined. The V end was cut by 6 bases, the J end by 1 base, with 9 bases between. Germline CDR1 reads MNHEY; CDR2 reads SVGAGI. The CDR3 has 13 residues.

The gene calls are TRBV6-5 and TRBJ2-1; TRBD2 agrees at 9 bases. This CDR3 is 14 amino acids long. The J segment lost 4 bases and the V segment lost 7 bases, leaving 5 bases of the junction unmatched. The germline V gene has CDR1 MNHEY and CDR2 SVGAGI. The chain's CDR3 is CASIRLAGYNEQFF. CDR3 bases: TGTGCCAGCATTAGGCTAGCGGGATACAATGAGCAGTTCTTC.

The chain has TRBV6-6 and TRBJ1-2; D is perhaps TRBD1 (5 bases). Looked up from germline, CDR1 is MNHNY and CDR2 is SVGAGI (reference sequence). The CDR3 has 13 residues. V was pared by 6 bases and J by 0 bases, with 8 bases between. This CDR3 is CASRGTPNYGYTF. CDR3 sequence (DNA): TGTGCCAGCAGGGGGACCCCTAACTATGGCTACACCTTC.

J is TRBJ2-6 and V is TRBV28, with TRBD2 as a possible D gene (5 bases). The germline V gene encodes CDR1 MDHEN and CDR2 SYDVKM. V was shortened by 7 bases and J by 0 bases, with 16 bases between the two germline ends. The CDR3 has 17 residues. Here the CDR3 DNA reads TGTGCCAGCAAAATTCGCGTAGGAGGCTCTGGGGCCAACGTCCTGACTTTC. Amino acids: CASKIRVGGSGANVLTF.

The chain has TRBV28 and TRBJ1-6, with 8 bases lining up with TRBD1. CDR1 and CDR2 (germline): MDHEN, SYDVKM. With V trimmed by 5 bases and J by 7 bases, 7 bases remained unmatched. The CDR3 has 15 residues. The CDR3 loop reads CASSAGTGQNSPLHF. In DNA form, the CDR3 reads TGTGCCAGCAGTGCCGGGACAGGCCAAAATTCACCCCTCCACTTT.

The rearrangement links TRBV7-8 to TRBJ2-3; possibly TRBD1 for D (6 bases). The CDR3 is 23 amino acids. Per the germline V gene, CDR1 is SGHVS and CDR2 is FQNEAQ. V shed 5 bases and J shed 0 bases, with 36 bases lying between them. The CDR3, as DNA: TGTGCCAGCAGCCCTCCAGGGCTACAGGGCGAAGAGGGGGAAACATCTAGCACAGATACGCAGTATTTT. This encodes CASSPPGLQGEEGETSSTDTQYF.

This chain uses TRBV30 with TRBJ1-6; D gene unclear. Germline V lookup: CDR1 GTSNPN, CDR2 SVGIG (reference sequence). V dropped 0 bases and J dropped 8 bases, with 11 bases sitting between them. There are 14 residues in the CDR3. The CDR3 loop is CAWSVLTRDSPLHF. CDR3 in DNA: TGTGCCTGGAGTGTATTGACTCGTGATTCACCCCTCCACTTT.

The gene calls are TRBV27 and TRBJ1-6; D uncertain. Trimming removed 7 bases at V and 2 bases at J, with 12 bases between. Germline V CDR1 and CDR2: MNHEY, SMNVEV (reference sequence). The CDR3 has 15 residues. This CDR3 reads CASTWGFPYNSPLHF. CDR3 sequence (DNA): TGTGCCAGCACCTGGGGATTCCCCTATAATTCACCCCTCCACTTT.

The V gene is TRBV2, the J gene TRBJ1-2; 10 positions agree with TRBD1. Germline trimming cut 6 bases from V and 4 bases from J; bases unmatched to any gene: 5. The CDR3 covers 14 residues. CDR1 and CDR2 from the germline V gene are SNHLY and FYNNEI. The CDR3 DNA reads as TGTGCCAGCAGGCCGGGACAGGGGTCCTATGGCTACACCTTC. Protein sequence: CASRPGQGSYGYTF. The full variable domain, its missing parts supplied by reference TRBV2 and TRBJ1-2, is EPEVTQTPSHQVTQMGQEVILRCVPISNHLYFYWYRQILGQKVEFLVSFYNNEISEKSEIFDDQFSVERPDGSNFTLKIRSTKLEDSAMYFCASRPGQGSYGYTFGSGTRLTVV.

The chain has TRBV7-9 and TRBJ2-2, with 10 bases that match TRBD1. CDR1 SEHNR and CDR2 FQNEAQ come from the germline V gene (reference sequence). Trimming took 7 bases from V and 3 from J; bases not matched to a gene: 8. This CDR3 has 16 amino acids. The CDR3 reads CASTLPGQGHTGELFF. The CDR3, as DNA: TGTGCCAGCACCCTCCCGGGACAGGGGCACACCGGGGAGCTGTTTTTT.

This rearrangement joins TRBV2 to TRBJ2-2, with 9 bases identical to TRBD1. This CDR3 contains 15 residues. The trim removed 7 bases at V and 8 bases at J, leaving 11 bases unmatched. Germline loops: CDR1 SNHLY, CDR2 FYNNEI. CDR3 sequence reads: CASTLGTGRGGELFF. The CDR3 bases are TGTGCCAGCACTCTCGGGACAGGGCGAGGTGGGGAGCTGTTTTTT.

This clone was counted between two and nine times. The rearrangement links TRBV12-5 to TRBJ2-7; D is unclear. The V gene's germline CDR1 is LGHNT and CDR2 FRNRAP. V was cut by 0 bases and J by 6 bases, with 9 bases left in between. The CDR3 is made up of 13 amino acids. For the CDR3, the DNA is TGTGCTAGTGGTTTGGTAGCCGTGGCCGAGCAGTACTTC. It specifies CASGLVAVAEQYF.

The chain couples TRBV6-6 to TRBJ2-1; 9 bases fit TRBD2. J lost 7 bases, V lost 5 bases, and 9 bases had no gene match. Germline CDR1 is MNHNY and CDR2 is SVGAGI (reference sequence). This CDR3 has 15 amino acids. The CDR3 DNA reads as TGTGCCAGCAGTCCGTTCGGCGGGAGGGAGAATGAGCAGTTCTTC. This sequence encodes CASSPFGGRENEQFF.

The J gene is TRBJ1-1, the V gene TRBV27; D is unclear. The CDR3 loop spans 13 amino acids. V was shortened by 5 bases and J by 9 bases, with 16 bases between the two germline ends. From germline, CDR1 is MNHEY and CDR2 SMNVEV (reference sequence). This chain's CDR3 is CASSRGQDVKAFF. In DNA, the CDR3 is TGTGCCAGCAGTCGAGGGCAAGACGTTAAAGCTTTCTTT.

This clone was seen a handful of times. The chain couples TRBV27 to TRBJ2-7; no reliable D call. The CDR3 is 19 residues long. The germline V gene encodes CDR1 MNHEY and CDR2 SMNVEV (reference sequence). Trimming stripped 2 bases from V and 4 bases from J, with 27 bases between. In nucleotides, the CDR3 is TGTGCCAGCAGTTTAGTCGCATGGGGTTTCCGGGTTAACCGATACGAGCAGTACTTC. This sequence encodes CASSLVAWGFRVNRYEQYF.

The chain couples TRBV7-2 to TRBJ2-7; 8 bases line up with TRBD2. Germline values: CDR1 SGHTA, CDR2 FQGNSA. V trimming: 5 bases; J trimming: 3 bases; junction bases outside the gene matches: 6. This CDR3 comprises 14 residues. The CDR3 is CASSASGRLYEQYF. As DNA, the CDR3 is TGTGCCAGCAGCGCAAGCGGGAGACTCTACGAGCAGTACTTC.

The V and J genes are TRBV3-1 (or the pseudogene TRBV3-2) and TRBJ2-1; weak D call: TRBD2 (6 bases). Germline V gene data show CDR1 as LGHDT and CDR2 as YNNKEL (reference sequence). Trimming left V 0 bases short and J 6 bases short, with 6 bases between. The CDR3 covers 13 residues. As DNA, the CDR3 is TGTGCCAGCAGCCAAGAGACTAGCAATGAGCAGTTCTTC. Translating it yields CASSQETSNEQFF.

The chain couples TRBV6-1 to TRBJ1-1; TRBD1 might be the D (5 bases). Germline CDR1 is MNHNS and CDR2 is SASEGT. Trimming shortened V by 2 bases and J by 1 base, and 14 bases separated the two germline ends. The CDR3 is 16 residues long. The CDR3 spells CASSEIWGGGNTEAFF. Here the CDR3 DNA reads TGTGCCAGCAGTGAAATTTGGGGGGGTGGGAACACTGAAGCTTTCTTT.

The CDR3 reads CAISESGNTGNTIYF. CDR3 coding DNA: TGTGCCATCAGTGAGTCAGGGAACACCGGAAACACCATATATTTT. The rearrangement uses TRBV10-3 and TRBJ1-3; D gene ambiguous. The CDR3 is 15 residues long. The V end was cut by 0 bases, the J end by 4 bases, with 10 bases between. Germline CDR1 ENHRY, CDR2 SYGVKD.

V and J are TRBV5-5 and TRBJ1-6, with a weak D call TRBD1 (6 bases). The CDR3 spans 15 residues. Germline V gene sequence: CDR1 SGHKS, CDR2 YYEKEE (reference sequence). V was shortened by 4 bases and J by 4 bases, with 12 bases between the two germline ends. For the CDR3, the DNA is TGTGCCAGCAGCCCGACCCAGGGGTATAATTCACCCCTCCACTTT. Translation: CASSPTQGYNSPLHF.

This chain joins TRBV19 and TRBJ2-1; possibly TRBD2 for D (7 bases). Trimming cost V 8 bases and J 10 bases, with 15 bases left between them. The CDR3 has 12 amino acids. Germline V gives CDR1 LNHDA, CDR2 SQIVND (reference sequence). The CDR3 reads CASGRGAGEQFF. DNA of the CDR3: TGTGCCAGTGGCCGGGGGGCCGGAGAGCAGTTCTTC.